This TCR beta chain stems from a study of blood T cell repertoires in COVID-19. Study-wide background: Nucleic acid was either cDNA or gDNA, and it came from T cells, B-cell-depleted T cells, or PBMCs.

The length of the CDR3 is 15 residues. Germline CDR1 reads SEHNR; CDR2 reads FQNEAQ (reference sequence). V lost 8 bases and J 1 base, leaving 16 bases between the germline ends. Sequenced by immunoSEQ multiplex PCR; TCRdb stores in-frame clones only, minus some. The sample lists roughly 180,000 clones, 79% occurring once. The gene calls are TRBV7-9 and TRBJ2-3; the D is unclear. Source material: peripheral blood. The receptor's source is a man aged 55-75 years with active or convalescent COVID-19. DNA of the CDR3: TGTGCCAGCGAGTCCGAGGTAGCCCGCACAGATACGCAGTATTTT. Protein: CASESEVARTDTQYF.